The clone carrying this TCR beta chain showed up just a few times. Its antigen is as yet unknown. Within the sample, other DNA sequences also encode this same CDR3. This record comes from a study of beta chain features in type 1 diabetes. Study results and limitations: Shortening of TCRB CDR3s, moderate but significant, appeared in all four CD4+ subsets of Type 1 diabetes patients.

CDR3 length: 11 residues. Trimming shortened V by 0 bases and J by 5 bases, and 1 base separated the two germline ends. In germline, CDR1 is SGHTA, CDR2 FQGNSA. What was sequenced were expressed TCRB transcripts, since all of the isolated RNA had been reverse transcribed. Profiling relied on immunoSEQ multiplex PCR, and the TCRdb table lists in-frame clones only, not all of them. Of about 120,000 clones in the sample, about 15% were seen once. This clonotype originated in a young man with type 1 diabetes. This chain connects TRBV7-2 to TRBJ2-5, with D unresolved. Sequencing input: central memory CD4+ T cells from blood. This CDR3 is CASSLAETQYF. The CDR3 DNA is TGTGCCAGCAGCTTAGCCGAGACCCAGTACTTC. Combining the CDR3 with reference TRBV7-2 and TRBJ2-5 gives the whole variable domain GAGVSQSPSNKVTEKGKDVELRCDPISGHTALYWYRQSLGQGLEFLIYFQGNSAPDKSGLPSDRFSAERTGGSVSTLTIQRTQQEDSAVYLCASSLAETQYFGPGTRLLVL.